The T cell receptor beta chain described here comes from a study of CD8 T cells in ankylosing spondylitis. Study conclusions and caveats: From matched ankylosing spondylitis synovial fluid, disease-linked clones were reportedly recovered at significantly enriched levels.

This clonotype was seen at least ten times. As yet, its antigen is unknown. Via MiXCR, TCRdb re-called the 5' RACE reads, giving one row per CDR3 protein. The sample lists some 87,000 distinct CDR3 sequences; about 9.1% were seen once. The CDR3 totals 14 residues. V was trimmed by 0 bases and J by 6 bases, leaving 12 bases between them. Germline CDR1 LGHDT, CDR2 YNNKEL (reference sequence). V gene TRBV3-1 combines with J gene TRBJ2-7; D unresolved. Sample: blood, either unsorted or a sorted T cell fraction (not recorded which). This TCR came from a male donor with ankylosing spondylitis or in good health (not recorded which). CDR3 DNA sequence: TGTGCCAGCAGCCAAGATCGAATAGTCGTCGAGCAGTACTTC. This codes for CASSQDRIVVEQYF.